This entry features one T cell receptor beta chain sequence. Its antigen is as yet unknown. The sample originates from a study of shared clonotypes between healthy human individuals. About the research overall: CD4 naive and CD4 memory each took three plates per donor, while CD8 naive took two and CD8 memory one. Study conclusions and caveats: The study generally estimated greater richness for naive than memory subsets. Several donors shared approximately 5% of their naive CD4 clonotypes. Clonotype sharing among donors likely depends on sequencing depth.

Positively selected for CCR7, the CD45RO-negative cells used as naive CD8 cells excluded terminally differentiated effector memory CD45RA+ cells. The table came from immunoSEQ multiplex PCR; TCRdb's copy has only in-frame clones and leaves some out. This table holds over 750,000 clones, about 96% found once. The clonotype originates from a man aged 25 to 45 in good health. Material for sequencing was naive CD8+ T cells sorted from blood.

This CDR3 reads CASSTSGTSYEQYF. CDR3 DNA sequence: TGTGCCAGCAGTACTAGCGGAACCTCCTACGAGCAGTACTTC. The gene calls are TRBV28 and TRBJ2-7, with 8 positions matching TRBD2. The trim removed 5 bases at V and 0 bases at J, leaving 3 bases unmatched. Germline CDR1 reads MDHEN; CDR2 reads SYDVKM. The CDR3 loop spans 14 amino acids.